Included here is one T cell receptor beta chain sequence, with context. The sample comes from a study of blood T cell repertoires in COVID-19. Study background: Italy, Spain and the United States were the sources of the convalescent and acute COVID-19 samples. The analysed material was cDNA or gDNA that came from T cells, B-cell-depleted T cells, or PBMCs.

Libraries were prepared by immunoSEQ multiplex PCR; TCRdb keeps only in-frame clonotypes and omits some of them. The table shows 200,000 to 250,000 clones, with approximately 87% occurring only once. Trimming removed 4 bases at V and 2 bases at J, with 17 bases between. The CDR3 contains 16 residues. Looked up from germline, CDR1 is MDHEN and CDR2 is SYDVKM. Sequenced sample: peripheral blood. This chain connects TRBV28 to TRBJ1-2; a possible D gene is TRBD1 (5 bases). The sequence was collected from a man in his sixties with acute or convalescent COVID-19. This CDR3 reads CASSSLEGALNYGYTF. Here the CDR3 DNA reads TGTGCCAGCAGTTCCCTAGAAGGGGCTCTAAACTATGGCTACACCTTC.